This passage covers 19 T cell receptor beta chains from one sample sequenced in a study of blood T cell repertoires in COVID-19. Some clones are missing from TCRdb's copy, which holds only in-frame ones; the method was immunoSEQ multiplex PCR. The table has some 380,000 clones, around 87% seen once. The sequenced material came from PBMCs or T cells enriched from blood (not recorded which). The receptors here all came from a man younger than 45 who had recovered from COVID-19.

The J gene is TRBJ1-3, the V gene TRBV6-1; unclear D gene. Trimming stripped 3 bases from V and 0 bases from J, with 9 bases between. This CDR3 is built from 15 residues. Germline values: CDR1 MNHNS, CDR2 SASEGT. The CDR3 sequence is CASSDQLSSGNTIYF. The CDR3 coding sequence is TGTGCCAGCAGTGACCAACTATCCTCTGGAAACACCATATATTTT.

The rearrangement uses TRBV20-1 and TRBJ2-5, with 12 bases identical to TRBD2. The V gene end was trimmed by 3 bases and the J gene end by 4 bases; junction bases not matched to a gene: 6. Germline CDR1 is DFQATT and CDR2 is SNEGSKA (reference sequence). The CDR3 runs 15 residues. The CDR3 here is CSASPPSGGAETQYF. The CDR3 region has the DNA TGCAGTGCTAGTCCTCCTAGCGGGGGGGCAGAGACCCAGTACTTC.

This sequence joins TRBV12-3 or TRBV12-4 and TRBJ1-1; D is undetermined. CDR3 length: 10 amino acids. Deletions cut 5 bases from V and 11 bases from J, with 9 bases between. CDR3 residues: CASSASEAFF. CDR3 nucleotides: TGTGCCAGCAGTGCGTCGGAGGCTTTCTTT.

The chain has TRBV27 and TRBJ2-1; 16 bases map to TRBD2. From germline, CDR1 is MNHEY and CDR2 SMNVEV (reference sequence). Trimming removed 6 bases from V and 10 bases from J; junction bases left unmatched: 3. The CDR3 consists of 14 residues. CDR3 DNA: TGTGCCAGCAGGGGACTAGCGGGGGGGCGCGAGCAGTTCTTC. Protein sequence: CASRGLAGGREQFF.

Only a few counts were recorded for this clone. This sequence joins TRBV27 and TRBJ2-7; 13 bases match TRBD2. CDR1 and CDR2 from the germline V gene are MNHEY and SMNVEV (reference sequence). This CDR3 region has 17 residues. The V gene end was trimmed by 7 bases and the J gene end by 4 bases; junction bases not matched to a gene: 13. CDR3: CASTGPRLAGGTYEQYF. Here the CDR3 DNA reads TGTGCCAGCACTGGACCCAGACTAGCGGGGGGTACGTACGAGCAGTACTTC.

This chain joins TRBV19 and TRBJ1-6; D is unresolved. This CDR3 region has 14 residues. The germline V and J ends were trimmed by 4 bases and 4 bases, with 8 bases remaining between them. Looked up from germline, CDR1 is LNHDA and CDR2 is SQIVND (reference sequence). CDR3 coding DNA: TGTGCCAGTAGTACCGCCCAGTATAATTCACCCCTCCACTTT. Amino acids: CASSTAQYNSPLHF.

The chain uses TRBV23-1 and TRBJ1-1, with a tentative D call TRBD1 (5 bases). TRBV23-1 is an ORF for which the function is uncertain. V gave up 0 bases and J gave up 8 bases, with 19 bases separating them. The CDR3 consists of 16 residues. Here the CDR3 DNA reads TGCGCCAGCAGTCAATCGGGTCCAGGGTGGGCCTCGGAAGCTTTCTTT. Translated: CASSQSGPGWASEAFF.

The chain combines TRBV9 with TRBJ1-2, with TRBD1 matching over 8 bases. The length of the CDR3 is 14 residues. Losses at the gene ends were 3 bases for V and 2 bases for J; bases not matched to a gene: 3. The germline V gene encodes CDR1 SGDLS and CDR2 YYNGEE. The CDR3: CASSGQGPNYGYTF. The CDR3 DNA is TGTGCCAGCAGCGGACAGGGGCCAAACTATGGCTACACCTTC.

This rearrangement joins TRBV7-9 to TRBJ2-7; weak D call: TRBD1 (5 bases). Per germline, CDR1 SEHNR and CDR2 FQNEAQ (reference sequence). Trimming took 0 bases from V and 1 from J, leaving 10 bases between them. The CDR3 has 15 residues. DNA of the CDR3: TGTGCCAGCAGCTTAGCGCAGGGTATGTCCTACGAGCAGTACTTC. Its protein product is CASSLAQGMSYEQYF.

The chain has TRBV5-4 and TRBJ1-2; the match to TRBD1 covers 8 bases. Germline V lookup: CDR1 SGHNT, CDR2 YYREEE (reference sequence). The CDR3 has 14 residues. The V and J ends lost 0 bases and 4 bases, in that order; junction bases with no gene match: 2. The CDR3 reads CASSLATGGYGYTF. Written as DNA, the CDR3 is TGTGCCAGCAGCTTGGCCACAGGGGGCTATGGCTACACCTTC.

V is TRBV29-1 and J is TRBJ1-4; D possibly corresponds to TRBD1 (5 bases). The germline V and J ends were trimmed by 3 bases and 8 bases, with 13 bases remaining between them. The CDR3 is made up of 13 amino acids. Germline V gene data show CDR1 as SQVTM and CDR2 as ANQGSEA. The CDR3 bases are TGCAGCGTTGAGGGCAGGGATGAAGAAAAACTGTTTTTT. It translates to CSVEGRDEEKLFF.

The chain couples TRBV15 to TRBJ2-3; TRBD1 agrees at 8 bases. Losses at the gene ends were 1 base for V and 0 bases for J; bases not matched to a gene: 6. CDR3 length: 17 residues. The germline V gene encodes CDR1 LNHNV and CDR2 YYDKDF (reference sequence). In DNA, the CDR3 is TGTGCCACCAGCAGAGGGCCAGGGACAGGTAGCACAGATACGCAGTATTTT. Protein: CATSRGPGTGSTDTQYF. Together with reference TRBV15 and TRBJ2-3, the CDR3 gives the full variable domain: DAMVIQNPRYQVTQFGKPVTLSCSQTLNHNVMYWYQQKSSQAPKLLFHYYDKDFNNEADTPDNFQSRRPNTSFCFLDIRSPGLGDTAMYLCATSRGPGTGSTDTQYFGPGTRLTVL.

The rearrangement joins TRBV5-5 to TRBJ1-5; 9 positions agree with TRBD1. The CDR3 totals 16 residues. J gave up 5 bases and V 3 bases, and 9 bases lay outside the gene matches. Per germline, CDR1 SGHKS and CDR2 YYEKEE (reference sequence). The DNA of the CDR3 is TGTGCCAGCAGCTCGAGGGGACAGGGAATGGATCAGCCCCAGCATTTT. Its translation is CASSSRGQGMDQPQHF. The variable domain in full, with the rest retrieved from reference TRBV5-5 and TRBJ1-5, is DAGVTQSPTHLIKTRGQQVTLRCSPISGHKSVSWYQQVLGQGPQFIFQYYEKEERGRGNFPDRFSARQFPNYSSELNVNALLLGDSALYLCASSSRGQGMDQPQHFGDGTRLSIL.

The CDR3 sequence is CASSLVGTSIYEQYF. The CDR3 coding sequence is TGTGCCAGCAGCTTAGTAGGGACTAGCATTTACGAGCAGTACTTC. V is TRBV11-2 and J is TRBJ2-7, with TRBD2 matching 9 bases. The CDR3 spans 15 residues. Losses at the gene ends were 1 base for V and 4 bases for J; bases not matched to a gene: 5. Germline V gives CDR1 SGHAT, CDR2 FQNNGV.

The gene calls are TRBV7-9 and TRBJ1-5; no firm D call. Germline loops: CDR1 SEHNR, CDR2 FQNEAQ (reference sequence). The CDR3 runs 19 residues. Trimming took off 1 base at V and 0 bases at J, with 19 bases between the two ends. The CDR3 sequence is CASSLGLGWSGNSNQPQHF. CDR3 in DNA: TGTGCCAGCAGCTTAGGTCTGGGTTGGTCGGGGAATAGCAATCAGCCCCAGCATTTT.

The J gene is TRBJ2-5, the V gene TRBV7-2, with a tentative D call TRBD1 (5 bases). Germline values: CDR1 SGHTA, CDR2 FQGNSA. Trimming shortened V by 4 bases and J by 1 base, and 10 bases separated the two germline ends. CDR3 length: 14 residues. The CDR3 reads CASSWTPSQETQYF. The DNA of the CDR3 is TGTGCCAGCAGCTGGACACCTAGCCAAGAGACCCAGTACTTC. Combining the CDR3 with reference TRBV7-2 and TRBJ2-5 gives the whole variable domain GAGVSQSPSNKVTEKGKDVELRCDPISGHTALYWYRQSLGQGLEFLIYFQGNSAPDKSGLPSDRFSAERTGGSVSTLTIQRTQQEDSAVYLCASSWTPSQETQYFGPGTRLLVL.

The chain couples TRBV19 to TRBJ2-2, with D tentatively TRBD2 (6 bases). Germline loops: CDR1 LNHDA, CDR2 SQIVND (reference sequence). V lost 6 bases to trimming and J lost 0 bases, with 11 bases between them. This CDR3 region has 15 residues. CDR3 DNA: TGTGCCAGTAGGAGCGGGTTAACGAACACCGGGGAGCTGTTTTTT. Translated: CASRSGLTNTGELFF. Looking up the rest from reference TRBV19 and TRBJ2-2 gives the full variable domain: DGGITQSPKYLFRKEGQNVTLSCEQNLNHDAMYWYRQDPGQGLRLIYYSQIVNDFQKGDIAEGYSVSREKKESFPLTVTSAQKNPTAFYLCASRSGLTNTGELFFGEGSRLTVL.

The chain is built from TRBV5-4 and TRBJ2-1; no definite D call. V shed 4 bases and J shed 5 bases, with 4 bases lying between them. The CDR3 is 11 amino acids. Per the germline V gene, CDR1 is SGHNT and CDR2 is YYREEE (reference sequence). The CDR3 nucleotides are TGTGCCAGCAGCATCAACAATGAGCAGTTCTTC. Its translation is CASSINNEQFF.

J is TRBJ2-7 and V is TRBV6-5, with D unclear. V was pared by 0 bases and J by 3 bases, with 9 bases between. Germline V gene lookup returns CDR1 MNHEY and CDR2 SVGAGI. This CDR3 contains 14 residues. In DNA form, the CDR3 reads TGTGCCAGCAGTTACTCCTCGAAGCTCTACGAGCAGTACTTC. It yields the protein CASSYSSKLYEQYF.